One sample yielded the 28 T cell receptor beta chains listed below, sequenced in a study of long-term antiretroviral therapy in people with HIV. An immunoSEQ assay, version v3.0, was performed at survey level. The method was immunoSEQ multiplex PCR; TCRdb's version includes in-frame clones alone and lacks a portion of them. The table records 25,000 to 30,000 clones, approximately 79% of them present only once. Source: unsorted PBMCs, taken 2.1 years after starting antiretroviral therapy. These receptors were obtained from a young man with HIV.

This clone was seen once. As DNA, the CDR3 is TGTGCCAGCAGCTTGGTTCGGCAGGGGGGCTCTGGGGCCAACGTCCTGACTTTC. It is translated as CASSLVRQGGSGANVLTF. The chain recombines TRBV5-6 with TRBJ2-6; maybe TRBD1 (7 bases). Deletions cut 0 bases from V and 0 bases from J, with 13 bases between. The CDR3 contains 18 residues. Germline CDR1 SGHDT, CDR2 YYEEEE.

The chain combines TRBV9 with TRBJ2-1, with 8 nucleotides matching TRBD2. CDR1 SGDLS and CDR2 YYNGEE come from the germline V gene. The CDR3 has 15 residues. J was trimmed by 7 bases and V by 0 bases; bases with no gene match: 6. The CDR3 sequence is CASSVEAGVVNEQFF. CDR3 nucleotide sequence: TGTGCCAGCAGCGTAGAAGCGGGAGTGGTGAATGAGCAGTTCTTC.

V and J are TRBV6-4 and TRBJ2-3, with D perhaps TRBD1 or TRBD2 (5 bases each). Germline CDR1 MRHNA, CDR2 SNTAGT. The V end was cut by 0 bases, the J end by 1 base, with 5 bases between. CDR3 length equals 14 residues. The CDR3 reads CASSDSGGTDTQYF. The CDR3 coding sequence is TGTGCCAGCAGTGACTCGGGGGGCACAGATACGCAGTATTTT.

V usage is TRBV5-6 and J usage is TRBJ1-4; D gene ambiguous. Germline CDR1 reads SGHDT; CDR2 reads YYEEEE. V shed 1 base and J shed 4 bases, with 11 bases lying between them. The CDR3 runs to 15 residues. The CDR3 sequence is CASSLREVNNEKLFF. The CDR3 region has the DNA TGTGCCAGCAGCTTGCGGGAGGTGAATAATGAAAAACTGTTTTTT.

The CDR3 loop is CASRESRGLGNSPLHF. DNA for the CDR3: TGTGCCAGCAGGGAAAGCAGGGGGCTCGGAAATTCACCCCTCCACTTT. The chain couples TRBV28 to TRBJ1-6; TRBD1 matches at 8 bases. J gave up 7 bases and V 6 bases, and 11 bases lay outside the gene matches. The germline gives CDR1 MDHEN, CDR2 SYDVKM. This CDR3 comprises 16 residues.

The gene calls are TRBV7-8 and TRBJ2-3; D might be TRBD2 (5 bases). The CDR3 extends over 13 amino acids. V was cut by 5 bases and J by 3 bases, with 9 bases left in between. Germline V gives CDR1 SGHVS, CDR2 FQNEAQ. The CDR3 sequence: CASSARLTDTQYF. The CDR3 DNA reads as TGTGCCAGCAGCGCCCGACTAACAGATACGCAGTATTTT.

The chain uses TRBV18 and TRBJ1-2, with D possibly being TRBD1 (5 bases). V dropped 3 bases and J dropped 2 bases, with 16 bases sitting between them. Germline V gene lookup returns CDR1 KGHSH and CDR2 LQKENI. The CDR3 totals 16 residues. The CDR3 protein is CASSPLDSPSNYGYTF. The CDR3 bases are TGTGCCAGCTCACCTCTCGACAGCCCCTCAAACTATGGCTACACCTTC.

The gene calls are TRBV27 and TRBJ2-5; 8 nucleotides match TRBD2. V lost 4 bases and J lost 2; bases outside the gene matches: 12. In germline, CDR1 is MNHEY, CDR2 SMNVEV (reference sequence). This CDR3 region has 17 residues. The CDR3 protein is CASSSRSLLAEQETQYF. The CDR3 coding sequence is TGTGCCAGCAGTTCAAGGTCCTTACTAGCGGAGCAAGAGACCCAGTACTTC.

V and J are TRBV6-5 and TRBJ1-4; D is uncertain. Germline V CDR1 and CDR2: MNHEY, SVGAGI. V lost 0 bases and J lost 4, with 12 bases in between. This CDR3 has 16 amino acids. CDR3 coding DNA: TGTGCCAGCAGTTACTCGAGAACGGCGGTTAATGAAAAACTGTTTTTT. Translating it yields CASSYSRTAVNEKLFF.

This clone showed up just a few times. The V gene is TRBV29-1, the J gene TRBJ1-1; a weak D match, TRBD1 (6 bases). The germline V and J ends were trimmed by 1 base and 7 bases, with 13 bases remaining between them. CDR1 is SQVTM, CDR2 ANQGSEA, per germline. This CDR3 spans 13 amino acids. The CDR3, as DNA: TGCAGCGTTGAAGTTGGGGGGGCAGGTGAAGCTTTCTTT. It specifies CSVEVGGAGEAFF. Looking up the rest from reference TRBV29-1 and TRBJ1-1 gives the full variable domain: SAVISQKPSRDICQRGTSLTIQCQVDSQVTMMFWYRQQPGQSLTLIATANQGSEATYESGFVIDKFPISRPNLTFSTLTVSNMSPEDSSIYLCSVEVGGAGEAFFGQGTRLTVV.

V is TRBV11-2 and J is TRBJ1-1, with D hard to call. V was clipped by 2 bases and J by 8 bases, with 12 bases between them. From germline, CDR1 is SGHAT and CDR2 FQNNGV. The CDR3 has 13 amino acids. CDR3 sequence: CASSLLGAREAFF. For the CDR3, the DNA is TGTGCCAGCAGCTTACTAGGCGCACGAGAAGCTTTCTTT.

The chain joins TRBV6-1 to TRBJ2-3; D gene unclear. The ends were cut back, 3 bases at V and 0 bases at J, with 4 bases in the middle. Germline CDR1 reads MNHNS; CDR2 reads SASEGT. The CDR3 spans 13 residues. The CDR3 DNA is TGTGCCAGCAGTGATATTAGCACAGATACGCAGTATTTT. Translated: CASSDISTDTQYF.

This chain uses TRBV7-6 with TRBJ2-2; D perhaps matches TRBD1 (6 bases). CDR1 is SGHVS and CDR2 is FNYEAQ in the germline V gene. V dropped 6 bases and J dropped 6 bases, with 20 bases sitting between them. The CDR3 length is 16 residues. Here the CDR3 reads CASSFFGQGFAGELFF. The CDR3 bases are TGTGCCAGCAGTTTCTTCGGGCAGGGGTTCGCCGGGGAGCTGTTTTTT.

The DNA of the CDR3 is TGTGCCAGTAGTATAAGGGCTAGCGGGAGCGACGAGCAGTACTTC. This encodes CASSIRASGSDEQYF. The chain uses TRBV19 and TRBJ2-7; 10 bases agree with TRBD2. The CDR3 totals 15 residues. V trimming: 2 bases; J trimming: 5 bases; junction bases outside the gene matches: 6. Germline V gives CDR1 LNHDA, CDR2 SQIVND (reference sequence).

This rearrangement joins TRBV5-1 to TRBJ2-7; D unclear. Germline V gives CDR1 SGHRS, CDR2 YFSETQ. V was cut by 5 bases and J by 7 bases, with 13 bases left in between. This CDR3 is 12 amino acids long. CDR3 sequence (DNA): TGCGCCAGCAGACCAGAAATGGGGGAGCAGTACTTC. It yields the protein CASRPEMGEQYF.

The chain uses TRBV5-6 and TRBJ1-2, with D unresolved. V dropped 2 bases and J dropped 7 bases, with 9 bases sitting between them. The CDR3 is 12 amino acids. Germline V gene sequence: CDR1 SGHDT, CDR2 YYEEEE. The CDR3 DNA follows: TGTGCCAGCAGCTTAGGGCCAAGTGGCTACACCTTC. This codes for CASSLGPSGYTF.

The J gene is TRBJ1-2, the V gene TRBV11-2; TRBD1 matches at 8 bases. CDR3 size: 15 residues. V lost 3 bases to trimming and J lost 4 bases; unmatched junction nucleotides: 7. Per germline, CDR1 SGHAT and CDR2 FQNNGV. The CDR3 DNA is TGTGCCAGCAGCTTCCCCGGACAGGGAGGCTATGGCTACACCTTC. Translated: CASSFPGQGGYGYTF.

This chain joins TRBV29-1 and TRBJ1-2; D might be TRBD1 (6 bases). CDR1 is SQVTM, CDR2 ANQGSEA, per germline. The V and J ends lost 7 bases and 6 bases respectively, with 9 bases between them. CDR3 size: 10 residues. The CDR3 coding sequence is TGCAGCGCGACAGGAGATGGCTACACCTTC. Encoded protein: CSATGDGYTF.

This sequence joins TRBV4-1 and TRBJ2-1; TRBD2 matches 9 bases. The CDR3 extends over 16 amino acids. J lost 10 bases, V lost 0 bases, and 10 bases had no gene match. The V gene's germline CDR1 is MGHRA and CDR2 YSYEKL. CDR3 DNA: TGCGCCAGCAGCCAAGACGCAGCGGGGGGTCCTCGCGAGCAGTTCTTC. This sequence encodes CASSQDAAGGPREQFF.

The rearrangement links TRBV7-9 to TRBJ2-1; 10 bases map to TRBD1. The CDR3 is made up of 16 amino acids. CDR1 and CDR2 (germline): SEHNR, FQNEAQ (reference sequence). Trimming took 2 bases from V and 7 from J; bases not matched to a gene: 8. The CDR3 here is CASSLSDRGLENEQFF. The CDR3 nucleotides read TGTGCCAGCAGCTTATCAGACAGGGGGCTTGAGAATGAGCAGTTCTTC.

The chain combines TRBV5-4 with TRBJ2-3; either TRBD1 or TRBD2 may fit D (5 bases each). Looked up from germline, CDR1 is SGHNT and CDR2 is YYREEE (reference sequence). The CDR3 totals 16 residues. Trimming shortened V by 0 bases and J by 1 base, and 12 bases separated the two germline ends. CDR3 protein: CASSLEVPGRTDTQYF. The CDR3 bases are TGTGCCAGCAGCTTGGAAGTCCCGGGGCGCACAGATACGCAGTATTTT.

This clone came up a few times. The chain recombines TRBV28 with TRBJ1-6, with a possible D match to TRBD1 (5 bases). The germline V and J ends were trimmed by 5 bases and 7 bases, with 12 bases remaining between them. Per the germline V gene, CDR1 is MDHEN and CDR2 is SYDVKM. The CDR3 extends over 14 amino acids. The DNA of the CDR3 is TGTGCCAGCAGTCCCCCTAGGGGAAATTCACCCCTCCACTTT. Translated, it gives CASSPPRGNSPLHF.

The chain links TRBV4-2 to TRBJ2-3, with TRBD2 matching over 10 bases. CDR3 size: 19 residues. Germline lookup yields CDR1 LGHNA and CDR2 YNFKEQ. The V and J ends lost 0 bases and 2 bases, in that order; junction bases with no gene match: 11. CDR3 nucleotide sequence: TGTGCCAGCAGCCAAGAAAGACGGGGAGCGGGGGGGTTCACAGATACGCAGTATTTT. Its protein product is CASSQERRGAGGFTDTQYF.

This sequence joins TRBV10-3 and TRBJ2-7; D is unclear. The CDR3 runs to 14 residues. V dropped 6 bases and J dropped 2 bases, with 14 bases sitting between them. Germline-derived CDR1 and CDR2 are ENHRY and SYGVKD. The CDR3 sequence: CAISSIDTTYEQYF. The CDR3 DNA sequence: TGTGCCATCAGCTCTATTGACACTACCTACGAGCAGTACTTC.

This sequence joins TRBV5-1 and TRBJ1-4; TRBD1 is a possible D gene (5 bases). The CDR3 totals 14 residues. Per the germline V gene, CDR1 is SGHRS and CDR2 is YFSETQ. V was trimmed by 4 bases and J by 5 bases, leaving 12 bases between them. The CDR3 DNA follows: TGCGCCAGCAGCCGGGGGGGAATGAATGAAAAACTGTTTTTT. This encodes CASSRGGMNEKLFF.

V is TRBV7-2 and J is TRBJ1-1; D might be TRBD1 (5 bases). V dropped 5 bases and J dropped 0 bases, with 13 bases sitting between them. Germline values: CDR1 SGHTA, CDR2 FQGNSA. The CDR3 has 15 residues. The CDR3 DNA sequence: TGTGCCAGCAGCCCGGGGGGGACGGTGAACACTGAAGCTTTCTTT. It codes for CASSPGGTVNTEAFF.

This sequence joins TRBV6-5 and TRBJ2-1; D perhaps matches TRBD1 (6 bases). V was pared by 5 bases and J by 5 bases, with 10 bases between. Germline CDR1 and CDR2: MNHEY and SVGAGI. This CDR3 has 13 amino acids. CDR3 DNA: TGTGCCAGCAGTACACGACAGGACAATGAGCAGTTCTTC. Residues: CASSTRQDNEQFF.

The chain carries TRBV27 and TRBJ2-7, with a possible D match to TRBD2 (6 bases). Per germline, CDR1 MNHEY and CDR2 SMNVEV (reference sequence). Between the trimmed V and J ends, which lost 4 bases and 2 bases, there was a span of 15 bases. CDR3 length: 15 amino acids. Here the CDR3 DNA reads TGTGCCAGCAGTTCCGGGACTTCACTCGCCTACGAGCAGTACTTC. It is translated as CASSSGTSLAYEQYF.